This T cell receptor (beta chain) was sequenced for a study of identical twins. A template switching step contributed a universal primer site, while unique molecular identifiers were present in the cDNA. TCRdb independently ran MiXCR on the 5' RACE reads; one entry per CDR3 protein. The sample consists of about 450,000 distinct CDR3 sequences, less than 20% of them appearing once. Overall study findings and caveats: A cross-sectional statistical analysis, not follow-up of the same donors, supported the conclusions. Out-of-frame alpha sequences shared between twins exhibited an excess of low generation probability.

As concerns this clonotype: Its specificity is unknown.

The clonotype was recovered from a man in his fifties or sixties in good health. The sample was naive T cells sorted from blood.

The CDR3 spells CASSLSGTRGGELFF. DNA of the CDR3: TGTGCCAGCAGCCTATCCGGGACTAGAGGCGGGGAGCTGTTTTTT. The chain carries TRBV13 and TRBJ2-2; 8 positions agree with TRBD2. CDR1 and CDR2 from the germline V gene are PRHDT and FYEKMQ (reference sequence). Trimming cost V 5 bases and J 7 bases; bases outside gene matches: 9. This CDR3 region has 15 residues.